This T cell receptor beta chain was sequenced during a study of blood T cell repertoires in COVID-19 (dated by TCRdb to about 2020). About the full investigation: Collaborator samples came from the United States, Italy and Spain and covered acute and convalescent phases of COVID-19. The prospective study material was composed of cDNA or gDNA derived from T cells, B-cell-depleted T cells, or PBMCs. Subjects who had been exposed to COVID-19, were actively infected with it, or had recovered from it provided the deeply sampled blood TCRbeta repertoires that made up the dataset. The repertoires were released in a freely available public database intended as a resource for research on the immune response to SARS-CoV-2. Samples were obtained from the ongoing ImmuneRACE study (first 160 participants) and from about 1,300 subjects provided by 6 global collaborators. Nearly every sample came with metadata listing a de-identified subject ID, COVID-19 status, age in years and sex. Where HLA class I and class II types were available, the types were taken from metadata supplied by the sample provider, not from assay-based typing. The investigation overall reported the following: The quantity of clinical and demographic metadata differed by source and by participant and was supplied without curation.

TCRbeta CDR3 regions were amplified from genomic DNA using the immunoSEQ Assay, a bias-controlled multiplex PCR. Per the original workflow: Nucleated cell counts per sample were estimated from amplification of reference gene primers within the assay. To quantify the absolute abundance of each unique TCRbeta CDR3 rearrangement, sequence reads were collapsed and filtered. For each sample, productive Simpson clonality was calculated by taking the square root of Simpson's diversity index across productive rearrangements. TCRdb mirrors the immuneACCESS table, restricted to in-frame sequences. Some clones are absent from its copies; in checked studies, under half trace to an unresolved V gene, and the reason for the others is unknown. The D gene and trimming were derived from the DNA, and the V and J assignments and clone size from that table. The sample has roughly 49,000 clones on record, 93% of them singletons. The ten largest clones represent about 1% of the sample.

This clone was seen a few times. Its target antigen remains unknown. No much larger clone exists at a distance of one base, and base qualities are not known. At one collaborating source in Seattle, patients were enrolled during active infection and were followed longitudinally through the course of disease. Each collaborating institution followed its own protocols to collect whole blood in K2EDTA tubes. Collaborator samples were shipped for TCRbeta analysis as frozen whole blood, isolated PBMCs, or DNA extracted from either sample type. Reading the germline V gene (reference sequence) gives CDR1 LGHDT and CDR2 YNNKEL. From the cysteine up to the phenylalanine, the CDR3 has a length of 14 residues. Of the read, only the CDR3 DNA is kept; its 42 bases are in frame from base 1. V is trimmed back by 0 bases and J by 7 bases, and the junction contains 6 bases that no gene match accounts for.

In this chain, TRBV3-1 (or the pseudogene TRBV3-2) is recombined with TRBJ2-7, and TRBD1 matches 7 of the central bases. The clonotype originates from a man in his sixties with COVID-19, enrolled during active disease. The sequencing input was peripheral blood. The DNA sequence is as follows: TGTGCCAGCAGCCAAGAGTGGGACAGCCAAGAGCAGTACTTC. Translated, it gives CASSQEWDSQEQYF.